The following is a TCR beta chain sequence with its context. Antigen unknown. Measured with immunoSEQ multiplex PCR; TCRdb has only the in-frame clones, and not every one. The repertoire holds approximately 65,000 clones, with roughly 74% as singletons. Expansion with viral peptide pools was applied to antigen-specific CD4+ T cells by the ViraFEST assay prior to sequencing. Around day 10 of culture, CD4+ T cells were separated out. Each participant was administered two doses of either the BNT162b2 or the mRNA-1273 vaccine. Days 3 and 7 saw half the medium replaced with IL-2 medium. These data originate in a study of vaccination effects on CD4 cells after COVID-19. Germline CDR1 is LNHDA and CDR2 is SQIVND (reference sequence). This CDR3 has 15 residues. Trimming removed 1 base from V and 7 bases from J; junction bases left unmatched: 7.

This sequence was found in a human donor who received a COVID-19 vaccine. The sequencing used CD4+ T cells from PBMCs cultured with HCoV-229E spike peptides, collected after COVID-19 vaccination. The V and J genes are TRBV19 and TRBJ2-1; 7 bases map to TRBD1. The CDR3 is CASSIVPDRLNEQFF. The CDR3 nucleotides are TGTGCCAGTAGTATAGTCCCGGACAGGTTGAATGAGCAGTTCTTC.